This T cell receptor (beta chain) emerged from a study of blood T cells in healthy people across ages. This CDR3 region has 14 residues. V gave up 4 bases and J gave up 2 bases, with 10 bases separating them. PCR was performed a second time for roughly 7 to 11 cycles using a sample-barcoded 5' primer and a J-beta primer mix. MiXCR was run by TCRdb on the 5' RACE reads, yielding one entry per CDR3 protein. This repertoire shows approximately 900,000 distinct CDR3 sequences, about 29% found once; its top ten account for about 9.4%. These records were also assigned to another study, of T cells of mothers and their children.

This clonotype was sampled from a woman in her forties in good health. Sequencing used blood. V is TRBV12-3 or TRBV12-4 and J is TRBJ2-3; D remains ambiguous. CDR3 sequence (DNA): TGTGCCAGCAGTTATCAAAGATACACAGATACGCAGTATTTT. It specifies CASSYQRYTDTQYF.